This passage covers 26 T cell receptor beta chains from one sample sequenced in a study of early T cells in non-severe SARS-CoV-2 infection. Via MiXCR, TCRdb re-called the 5' RACE reads, giving one row per CDR3 protein. The profile shows about 72,000 distinct CDR3 sequences, roughly a tenth of them singletons. The specimen was whole blood, collected at baseline. Receptor source: an adult who was a healthcare worker with PCR-confirmed SARS-CoV-2 infection or an uninfected control (not recorded which).

There are many counts of this clonotype. V and J are TRBV12-3 or TRBV12-4 and TRBJ2-3; a possible D gene is TRBD1 (6 bases). The CDR3 length is 16 residues. Deletions cut 2 bases from V and 0 bases from J, with 12 bases between. As DNA, the CDR3 is TGTGCCAGCAGTTTAACCCCGGGACACAGCACAGATACGCAGTATTTT. This encodes CASSLTPGHSTDTQYF.

This clonotype was found a few times. CDR3 nucleotide sequence: TGTGCCAGCAGCCCTCAGGGGGGCCCCTACGAGCAGTACTTC. Amino acids: CASSPQGGPYEQYF. The gene calls are TRBV3-1 and TRBJ2-7; D may be TRBD1 (7 bases). This CDR3 spans 14 amino acids. The germline CDR1 and CDR2 sequences are LGHDT and YNNKEL (reference sequence). Trimming pared 4 bases from V and 2 bases from J, leaving 12 bases between.

This clonotype was counted ten times or more. The gene calls are TRBV27 and TRBJ2-7; D remains ambiguous. CDR1 and CDR2 (germline): MNHEY, SMNVEV (reference sequence). This CDR3 is 13 amino acids long. Trimming removed 3 bases at V and 4 bases at J, with 10 bases between. Here the CDR3 reads CASSLRHRYEQYF. DNA of the CDR3: TGTGCCAGCAGTTTGAGGCATAGATACGAGCAGTACTTC.

The rearrangement joins TRBV7-9 to TRBJ2-5; TRBD2 aligns across 12 bases. The CDR3 runs to 16 residues. Germline V lookup: CDR1 SEHNR, CDR2 FQNEAQ (reference sequence). V shed 5 bases and J 4 bases; nucleotides not matched to a gene: 8. CDR3 in DNA: TGTGCCAGCAGCCCCAGGACTAGCGGGGTTATAGAGACCCAGTACTTC. Protein sequence: CASSPRTSGVIETQYF. Supplemented by reference TRBV7-9 and TRBJ2-5, the full variable domain reads DTGVSQNPRHKITKRGQNVTFRCDPISEHNRLYWYRQTLGQGPEFLTYFQNEAQLEKSRLLSDRFSAERPKGSFSTLEIQRTEQGDSAMYLCASSPRTSGVIETQYFGPGTRLLVL.

The table lists this clonotype with a few counts. The chain links TRBV28 to TRBJ1-5; a possible D gene is TRBD1 (5 bases). Trimming stripped 2 bases from V and 8 bases from J, with 16 bases between. Looked up from germline, CDR1 is MDHEN and CDR2 is SYDVKM. The CDR3 is made up of 15 amino acids. The CDR3, as DNA: TGTGCCAGCAGTTTACAGGGCTTCGAGCAAGAGCCCCAGCATTTT. Protein: CASSLQGFEQEPQHF.

The chain couples TRBV7-2 to TRBJ2-3; TRBD2 aligns across 11 bases. V shed 4 bases, J shed 8 bases, and the junction held 5 bases outside the gene matches. CDR1 SGHTA and CDR2 FQGNSA come from the germline V gene. The CDR3 sequence is 14 residues long. This chain's CDR3 is CASSSWTSGFTQYF. The CDR3 DNA reads TGTGCCAGCAGCTCTTGGACTAGCGGGTTTACGCAGTATTTT.

This clonotype came up a few times. J is TRBJ2-1 and V is TRBV29-1, with D perhaps matching TRBD1 (7 bases). The CDR3 loop spans 14 amino acids. From germline, CDR1 is SQVTM and CDR2 ANQGSEA. Trimming shortened V by 7 bases and J by 4 bases, and 17 bases separated the two germline ends. The CDR3 bases are TGCAGCGCACCCACAGGGGACTCATACAATGAGCAGTTCTTC. Amino acid sequence: CSAPTGDSYNEQFF.

There are many counts of this clonotype. The chain is built from TRBV20-1 and TRBJ2-5; D ambiguous. Germline assignment: CDR1 DFQATT and CDR2 SNEGSKA (reference sequence). The CDR3 has 12 residues. V dropped 0 bases and J dropped 5 bases, with 7 bases sitting between them. Here the CDR3 reads CSARDLSETQYF. The CDR3 bases are TGCAGTGCTAGAGACCTATCTGAGACCCAGTACTTC.

This clonotype was recorded at least ten times. The chain combines TRBV11-2 with TRBJ2-2; D possibly corresponds to TRBD1 (6 bases). This CDR3 is built from 14 residues. Germline CDR1 reads SGHAT; CDR2 reads FQNNGV. V was trimmed by 6 bases and J by 4 bases, leaving 12 bases between them. CDR3 sequence (DNA): TGTGCCAGCAGAACTGGACAGCCCACCGGGGAGCTGTTTTTT. Protein: CASRTGQPTGELFF.

There are a few counts of this clonotype. The rearrangement joins TRBV9 to TRBJ2-1, with 10 bases that match TRBD2. The CDR3 spans 16 residues. Germline V gene data show CDR1 as SGDLS and CDR2 as YYNGEE. V shed 3 bases and J 5 bases; nucleotides not matched to a gene: 8. Here the CDR3 reads CASSGQTSGPHNEQFF. Here the CDR3 DNA reads TGTGCCAGCAGCGGACAGACTAGCGGGCCGCACAATGAGCAGTTCTTC. Together with reference TRBV9 and TRBJ2-1, the CDR3 gives the full variable domain: DSGVTQTPKHLITATGQRVTLRCSPRSGDLSVYWYQQSLDQGLQFLIQYYNGEERAKGNILERFSAQQFPDLHSELNLSSLELGDSALYFCASSGQTSGPHNEQFFGPGTRLTVL.

The chain joins TRBV28 to TRBJ1-2; 7 nucleotides align to TRBD1. Losses at the gene ends were 1 base for V and 6 bases for J; bases not matched to a gene: 2. The CDR3 has 13 residues. Germline values: CDR1 MDHEN, CDR2 SYDVKM. The CDR3: CASSLYRGNGYTF. As DNA, the CDR3 is TGTGCCAGCAGTTTATACAGGGGTAATGGCTACACCTTC.

This chain connects TRBV9 to TRBJ2-7; weak D call: TRBD2 (5 bases). This CDR3 comprises 13 residues. V lost 3 bases and J lost 3, with 10 bases in between. CDR1 is SGDLS and CDR2 is YYNGEE in the germline V gene. CDR3 region: CASSAGFFYEQYF. CDR3 DNA: TGTGCCAGCAGCGCGGGATTTTTCTACGAGCAGTACTTC.

This clonotype was seen a handful of times. This chain links TRBV30 with TRBJ1-6; D is ambiguous. V lost 0 bases and J 9 bases, leaving 18 bases between the germline ends. The CDR3 loop spans 16 amino acids. The germline gives CDR1 GTSNPN, CDR2 SVGIG (reference sequence). CDR3 in DNA: TGTGCCTGGAGTGTACAAGTTGACGGTCGAGGTTCACCCCTCCACTTT. Its protein is CAWSVQVDGRGSPLHF.

Many counts were recorded for this clonotype. The chain links TRBV7-3 to TRBJ2-1, with 10 bases that match TRBD1. CDR3 length: 18 amino acids. V lost 6 bases, J lost 2 bases, and 13 bases stayed unmatched. Per germline, CDR1 SGHTA and CDR2 FQGTGA. The CDR3 protein is CASSGTGDIGVPYNEQFF. CDR3 DNA sequence: TGTGCCAGCAGTGGGACAGGGGATATCGGTGTTCCCTACAATGAGCAGTTCTTC.

This chain uses TRBV12-5 with TRBJ2-1; D is unresolved. This CDR3 spans 11 amino acids. V was cut by 4 bases and J by 10 bases, with 8 bases left in between. The germline CDR1 and CDR2 sequences are LGHNT and FRNRAP. CDR3 region: CASGSASEQFF. CDR3 sequence (DNA): TGTGCTAGTGGTTCGGCGAGCGAGCAGTTCTTC.

V is TRBV5-4 and J is TRBJ2-3; TRBD1 is a possible D gene (5 bases). The germline CDR1 and CDR2 sequences are SGHNT and YYREEE (reference sequence). This CDR3 has 14 amino acids. Trimming took 4 bases from V and 4 from J, leaving 13 bases between them. The CDR3 sequence is CASSPEGVPDTQYF. The CDR3 nucleotides are TGTGCCAGCAGCCCGGAAGGGGTACCAGATACGCAGTATTTT.

The table lists this clonotype with a few counts. J is TRBJ2-3 and V is TRBV18; TRBD2 matches at 12 bases. The CDR3 length is 17 residues. Trimming took 1 base from V and 0 from J; bases not matched to a gene: 2. Per the germline V gene, CDR1 is KGHSH and CDR2 is LQKENI. The CDR3 protein is CASSPRTSGGSTDTQYF. The CDR3 coding sequence is TGTGCCAGCTCACCACGAACTAGCGGGGGGAGCACAGATACGCAGTATTTT.

This clonotype was recorded at least ten times. This chain links TRBV20-1 with TRBJ2-7; D gene ambiguous. V lost 0 bases, J lost 5 bases, and 14 bases lay in between. From germline, CDR1 is DFQATT and CDR2 SNEGSKA (reference sequence). CDR3 length: 14 residues. CDR3 in DNA: TGCAGTGCTAGAGATTTAGGACGTTCCAACGAGCAGTACTTC. Protein sequence: CSARDLGRSNEQYF.

This rearrangement joins TRBV19 to TRBJ2-3; weak D call: TRBD2 (5 bases). There are 11 residues in the CDR3. From germline, CDR1 is LNHDA and CDR2 SQIVND (reference sequence). The ends were cut back, 7 bases at V and 6 bases at J, with 8 bases in the middle. The DNA of the CDR3 is TGTGCCAGTACGACGGGGGATACGCAGTATTTT. It encodes CASTTGDTQYF.

This clonotype appeared a few times. J is TRBJ2-5 and V is TRBV11-2; 8 positions match TRBD2. The CDR3 extends over 14 amino acids. V was clipped by 6 bases and J by 3 bases; unmatched bases: 6. CDR1 and CDR2 (germline): SGHAT, FQNNGV. In DNA, the CDR3 is TGTGCCAGCAGTCGTAGCGGGGCGAAAGAGACCCAGTACTTC. It specifies CASSRSGAKETQYF. Together with reference TRBV11-2 and TRBJ2-5, the CDR3 gives the full variable domain: EAGVAQSPRYKIIEKRQSVAFWCNPISGHATLYWYQQILGQGPKLLIQFQNNGVVDDSQLPKDRFSAERLKGVDSTLKIQPAKLEDSAVYLCASSRSGAKETQYFGPGTRLLVL.

A few counts support this clonotype. The chain carries TRBV20-1 and TRBJ1-1; D unresolved. The germline gives CDR1 DFQATT, CDR2 SNEGSKA (reference sequence). There are 14 residues in the CDR3. V gave up 2 bases and J gave up 0 bases, with 10 bases separating them. CDR3 amino acids: CSARPGRVNTEAFF. CDR3 in DNA: TGCAGTGCTAGACCCGGACGGGTGAACACTGAAGCTTTCTTT.

The chain employs TRBV7-3 and TRBJ2-2; D is ambiguous. V was cut by 6 bases and J by 0 bases, with 8 bases left in between. Germline CDR1 SGHTA, CDR2 FQGTGA. The CDR3 has 14 amino acids. DNA of the CDR3: TGTGCCAGCAGACGAAACGCGAACACCGGGGAGCTGTTTTTT. It specifies CASRRNANTGELFF.

This clonotype was seen repeatedly, ten times or more. This chain's CDR3 is CSVQSEGEYEQYF. In nucleotides, the CDR3 is TGCAGTGTCCAGTCCGAGGGTGAATACGAGCAGTACTTC. The genes are TRBV20-1 and TRBJ2-7; a weak D match, TRBD2 (5 bases). CDR1 DFQATT and CDR2 SNEGSKA come from the germline V gene (reference sequence). Trimming removed 7 bases at V and 4 bases at J, with 17 bases between. The CDR3 length is 13 residues.

This clonotype appeared many times. The chain uses TRBV7-3 and TRBJ2-1; either TRBD1 or TRBD2 may supply D (5 bases each). V dropped 6 bases and J dropped 11 bases, with 17 bases sitting between them. The CDR3 covers 13 residues. From germline, CDR1 is SGHTA and CDR2 FQGTGA. CDR3 coding DNA: TGTGCCAGCAGTCCGCAAGCCGGGACCAAGCAGTTCTTC. Translated, it gives CASSPQAGTKQFF.

This clonotype has at least ten counts. The V call is TRBV6-4, the J call TRBJ1-1, with no clear D. Germline V lookup: CDR1 MRHNA, CDR2 SNTAGT. Trimming took 7 bases from V and 1 from J, leaving 7 bases between them. The CDR3 length is 12 residues. The DNA of the CDR3 is TGTGCCAGCAAGGGAGGGAACACTGAAGCTTTCTTT. It translates to CASKGGNTEAFF.

The rearrangement joins TRBV10-3 to TRBJ1-2, with unresolved D. Germline lookup yields CDR1 ENHRY and CDR2 SYGVKD. The CDR3 is made up of 11 amino acids. Between the trimmed V and J ends, which lost 2 bases and 9 bases, there was a span of 7 bases. The CDR3 DNA reads as TGTGCCATCAGTGAGACAGAACGCTACACCTTC. Protein product: CAISETERYTF.